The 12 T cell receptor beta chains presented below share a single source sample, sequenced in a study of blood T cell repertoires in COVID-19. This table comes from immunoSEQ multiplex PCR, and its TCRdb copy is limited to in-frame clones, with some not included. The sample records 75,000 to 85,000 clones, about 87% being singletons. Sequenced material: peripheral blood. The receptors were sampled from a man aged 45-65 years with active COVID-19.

The DNA of the CDR3 is TGTGCCAGTACTAACCTCCCCGGGACAGTGTACAATGAGCAGTTCTTC. This translates into CASTNLPGTVYNEQFF. V and J are TRBV19 and TRBJ2-1; 7 positions agree with TRBD1. The V gene end was trimmed by 7 bases and the J gene end by 4 bases; junction bases not matched to a gene: 13. CDR3 length: 16 amino acids. Germline CDR1 reads LNHDA; CDR2 reads SQIVND (reference sequence).

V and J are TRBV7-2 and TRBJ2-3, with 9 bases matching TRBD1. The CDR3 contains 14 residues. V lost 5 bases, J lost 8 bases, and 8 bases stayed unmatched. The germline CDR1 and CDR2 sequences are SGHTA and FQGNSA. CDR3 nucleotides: TGTGCCAGCAGCCTAACAGGGGGCGCCGGTACGCAGTATTTT. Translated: CASSLTGGAGTQYF.

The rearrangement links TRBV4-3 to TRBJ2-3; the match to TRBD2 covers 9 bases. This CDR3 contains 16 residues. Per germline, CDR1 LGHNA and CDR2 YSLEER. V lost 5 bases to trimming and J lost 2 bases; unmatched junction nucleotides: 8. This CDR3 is CASSLSRGGDTDTQYF. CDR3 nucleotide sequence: TGCGCCAGCAGCTTATCGCGGGGGGGCGACACAGATACGCAGTATTTT.

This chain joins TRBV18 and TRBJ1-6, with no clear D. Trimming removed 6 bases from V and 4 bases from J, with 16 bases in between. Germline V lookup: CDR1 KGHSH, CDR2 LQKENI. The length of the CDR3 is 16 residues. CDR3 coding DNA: TGTGCCAGCTCCCTAGATCAAAGTGGGTATAATTCACCCCTCCACTTT. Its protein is CASSLDQSGYNSPLHF. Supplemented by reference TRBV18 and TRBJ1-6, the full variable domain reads NAGVMQNPRHLVRRRGQEARLRCSPMKGHSHVYWYRQLPEEGLKFMVYLQKENIIDESGMPKERFSAEFPKEGPSILRIQQVVRGDSAAYFCASSLDQSGYNSPLHFGNGTRLTVT.

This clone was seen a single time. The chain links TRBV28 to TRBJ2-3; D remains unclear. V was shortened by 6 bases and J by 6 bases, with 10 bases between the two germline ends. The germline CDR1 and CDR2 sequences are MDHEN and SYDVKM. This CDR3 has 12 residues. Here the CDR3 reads CASRKQSDTQYF. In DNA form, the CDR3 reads TGTGCCAGCAGGAAACAGTCGGATACGCAGTATTTT.

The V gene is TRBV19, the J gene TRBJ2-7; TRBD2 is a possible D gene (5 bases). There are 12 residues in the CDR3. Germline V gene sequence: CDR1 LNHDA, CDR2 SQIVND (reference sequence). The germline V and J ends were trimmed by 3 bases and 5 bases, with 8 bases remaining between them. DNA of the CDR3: TGTGCCAGTAGTATGGACTCAAACGAGCAGTACTTC. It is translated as CASSMDSNEQYF.

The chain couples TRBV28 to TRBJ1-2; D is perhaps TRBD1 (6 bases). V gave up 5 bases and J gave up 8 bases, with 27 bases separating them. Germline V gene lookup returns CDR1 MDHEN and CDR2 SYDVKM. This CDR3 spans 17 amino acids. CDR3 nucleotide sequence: TGTGCCAGCAGTCCCTTTAAGTCAGGGGCGCATGTGGAGGGCTACACCTTC. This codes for CASSPFKSGAHVEGYTF.

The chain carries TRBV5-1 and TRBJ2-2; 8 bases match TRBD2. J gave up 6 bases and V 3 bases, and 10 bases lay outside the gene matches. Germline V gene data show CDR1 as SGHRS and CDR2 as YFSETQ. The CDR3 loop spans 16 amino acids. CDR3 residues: CASSSRDGGAAGELFF. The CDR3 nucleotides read TGCGCCAGCAGCTCCCGGGACGGGGGGGCCGCCGGGGAGCTGTTTTTT.

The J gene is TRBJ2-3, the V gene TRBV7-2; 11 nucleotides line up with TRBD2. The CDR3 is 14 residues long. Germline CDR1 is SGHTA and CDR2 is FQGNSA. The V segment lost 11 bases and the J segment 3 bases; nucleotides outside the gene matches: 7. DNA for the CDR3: TGTGCCGCCGGTAGCGGGAGGGGGACAGATACGCAGTATTTT. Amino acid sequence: CAAGSGRGTDTQYF.

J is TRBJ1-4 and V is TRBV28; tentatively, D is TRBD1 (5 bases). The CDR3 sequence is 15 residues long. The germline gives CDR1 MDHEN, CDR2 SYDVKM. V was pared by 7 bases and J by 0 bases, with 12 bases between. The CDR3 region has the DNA TGTGCCAGCACTCGGACACTTGCAACTAATGAAAAACTGTTTTTT. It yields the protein CASTRTLATNEKLFF. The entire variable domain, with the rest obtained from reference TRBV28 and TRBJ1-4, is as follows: DVKVTQSSRYLVKRTGEKVFLECVQDMDHENMFWYRQDPGLGLRLIYFSYDVKMKEKGDIPEGYSVSREKKERFSLILESASTNQTSMYLCASTRTLATNEKLFFGSGTQLSVL.

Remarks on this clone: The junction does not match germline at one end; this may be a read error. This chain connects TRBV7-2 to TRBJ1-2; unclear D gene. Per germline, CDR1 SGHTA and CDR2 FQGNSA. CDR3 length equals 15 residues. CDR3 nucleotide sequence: TGTGCCAGCAGTTTAGTACGGGGATCTGGGTATGGCTACACCTTC. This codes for CASSLVRGSGYGYTF.

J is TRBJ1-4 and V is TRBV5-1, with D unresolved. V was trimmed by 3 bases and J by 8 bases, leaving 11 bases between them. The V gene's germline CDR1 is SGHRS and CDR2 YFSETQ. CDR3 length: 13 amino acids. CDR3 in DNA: TGCGCCAGCAGCTGGGAGACGGGAGAAAAACTGTTTTTT. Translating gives CASSWETGEKLFF.